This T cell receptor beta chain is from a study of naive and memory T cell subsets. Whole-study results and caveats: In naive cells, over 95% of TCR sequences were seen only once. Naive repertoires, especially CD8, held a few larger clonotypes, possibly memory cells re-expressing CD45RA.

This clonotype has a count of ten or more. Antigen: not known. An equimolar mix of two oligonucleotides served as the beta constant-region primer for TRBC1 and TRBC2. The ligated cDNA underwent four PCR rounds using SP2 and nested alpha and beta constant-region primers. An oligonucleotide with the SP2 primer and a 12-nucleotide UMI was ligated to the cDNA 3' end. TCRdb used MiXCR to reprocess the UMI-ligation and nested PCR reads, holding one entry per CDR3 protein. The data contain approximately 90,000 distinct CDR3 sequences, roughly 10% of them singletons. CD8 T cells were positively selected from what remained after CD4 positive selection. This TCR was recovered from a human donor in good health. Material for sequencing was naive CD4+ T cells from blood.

As DNA, the CDR3 is TGTGCCAGCAGCCCGCGATATGAGCAGTTCTTC. Translated, it gives CASSPRYEQFF. The J gene is TRBJ2-1, the V gene TRBV7-2; D call uncertain. Germline CDR1 SGHTA, CDR2 FQGNSA. The V and J ends lost 5 bases and 8 bases respectively, with 7 bases between them. CDR3 size: 11 residues.